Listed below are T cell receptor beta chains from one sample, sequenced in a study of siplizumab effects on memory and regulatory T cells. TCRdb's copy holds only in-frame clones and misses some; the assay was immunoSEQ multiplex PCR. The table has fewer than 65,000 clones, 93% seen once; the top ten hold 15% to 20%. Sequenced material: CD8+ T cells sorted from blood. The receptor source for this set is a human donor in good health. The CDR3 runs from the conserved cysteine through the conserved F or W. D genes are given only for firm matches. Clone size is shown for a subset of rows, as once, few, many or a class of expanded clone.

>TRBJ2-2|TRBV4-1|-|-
TGCGCCAGCAGCCAAAGTAGAGCGAACACCGGGGAGCTGTTTTTT
CASSQSRANTGELFF
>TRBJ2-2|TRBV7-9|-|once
TGTGCCACCTACCTAACTAGGCGGGCCCCCACCGGGGAGCTGTTTTTT
CATYLTRRAPTGELFF
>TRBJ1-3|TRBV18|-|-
TGTGCCAGCTCAGAACGGTTCCCCGGGGACTACTCTGGAAACACCATATATTTT
CASSERFPGDYSGNTIYF
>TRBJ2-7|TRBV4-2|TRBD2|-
TGTGCCAGCAGCCAAGGTTTCACTAGCGGGATCGACGAGCAGTACTTC
CASSQGFTSGIDEQYF
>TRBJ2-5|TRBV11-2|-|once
TGTGCCAGCAGCCAGATGGGGCGCCAAGAGACCCAGTACTTC
CASSQMGRQETQYF
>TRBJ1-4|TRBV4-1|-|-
TGCGCCAGCAGCCGGCTGGGGGAGATGGGTGAAAAACTGTTTTTT
CASSRLGEMGEKLFF
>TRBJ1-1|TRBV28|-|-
TGTGCCAGCAGTTTAGTCGACACGAACACTGAAGCTTTCTTT
CASSLVDTNTEAFF
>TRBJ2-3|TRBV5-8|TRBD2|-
TGTGCCAGCAGCCCAAGATGGACTAGCGGGATTCGTGATACGCAGTATTTT
CASSPRWTSGIRDTQYF
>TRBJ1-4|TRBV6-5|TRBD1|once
TGTGCCAGCGCCGGGACAGGGGATGAAAAACTGTTTTTT
CASAGTGDEKLFF
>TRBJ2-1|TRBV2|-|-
TGTGCCAGCAGTGTTGGGTTCTACAATGAGCAGTTCTTC
CASSVGFYNEQFF
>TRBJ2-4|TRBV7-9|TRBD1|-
TGTGCCAGCAGCCCACAGACCCGGGACAGGGGGCCCAAAAACATTCAGTACTTC
CASSPQTRDRGPKNIQYF
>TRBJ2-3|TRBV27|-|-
TGTGCCAGCAGTTTATTAGGTACCTGGAGAGAAACCGTCACAGATACGCAGTATTTT
CASSLLGTWRETVTDTQYF
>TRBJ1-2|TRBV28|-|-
TGTGCCAGCAGCCCTAGCTGGGGCTACACCTTC
CASSPSWGYTF
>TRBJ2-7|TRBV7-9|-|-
TGTGCCAGCAGCCGAACCTACGAGCAGTACTTC
CASSRTYEQYF
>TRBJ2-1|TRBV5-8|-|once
TGTGCCAGCAGCCTGGGACCGCACCAAGACAATGAGCAGTTCTTC
CASSLGPHQDNEQFF
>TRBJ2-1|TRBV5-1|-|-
TGCGCCAGCAGCCCCCCCGGGCCGGTGCGTGAGCAGTTCTTC
CASSPPGPVREQFF
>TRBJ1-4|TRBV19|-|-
TGTGCCAGTAGTCTACAGGGAAAACTGTTTTTT
CASSLQGKLFF
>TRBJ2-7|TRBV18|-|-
TGTGCCAGCTCAACTACTACGGGACGGGAAGCCTACGAGCAGTACTTC
CASSTTTGREAYEQYF
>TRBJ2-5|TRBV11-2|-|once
TGTGCCAGCAGCCAGAGGGGTAGGCATGAGACCCAGTACTTC
CASSQRGRHETQYF
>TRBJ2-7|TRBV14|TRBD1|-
TGTGCCAGCAGCGCCCGGGACAGGGTCTTCTACGAGCAGTACTTC
CASSARDRVFYEQYF
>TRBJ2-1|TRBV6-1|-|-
TGTGCCAGCAGTGAATTCCACGAAGAGCAGTTCTTC
CASSEFHEEQFF
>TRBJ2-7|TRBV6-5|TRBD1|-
TGTGCCAGCAGTTACCGGTCGACAGGGGCTTGGGAGCAGTACTTC
CASSYRSTGAWEQYF
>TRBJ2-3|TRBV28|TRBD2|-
TGTGCCAGCAGGGCCGGGACTAGCGGGAGTCTCCCGTATTTT
CASRAGTSGSLPYF
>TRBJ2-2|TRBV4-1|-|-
TGCGCCAGCAGCCAAGTGGCCGGTAACACCGGGGAGCTGTTTTTT
CASSQVAGNTGELFF
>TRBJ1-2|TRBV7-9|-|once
TGTGCCAGCAGCCGTGAGGTTTGGGCCAATGGCTACACCTTC
CASSREVWANGYTF
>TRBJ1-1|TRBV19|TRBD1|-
TGTGCCAGTACCGACAGGGGGGAGGCGGCTTTCTTT
CASTDRGEAAFF
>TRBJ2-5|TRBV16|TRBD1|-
TGTGCCAGCAGCCACCCACAGGGGGCGCAGGGAGAGACCCAGTACTTC
CASSHPQGAQGETQYF
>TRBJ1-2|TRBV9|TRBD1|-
TGTGCCAGCAGCACCCCGACAGGGGGCGAGTTAGGAAGGGTCTATGGTTACACCTTC
CASSTPTGGELGRVYGYTF
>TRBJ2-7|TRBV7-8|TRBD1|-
TGTGCCAGCAGCTTATTTAGCAGGGGGACACCCTACGAGCAGTACTTC
CASSLFSRGTPYEQYF
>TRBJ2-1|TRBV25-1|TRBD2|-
TGTGCCAGCAGTGCCCCCATCCGGTTAGCGGGGGCCTACAATGAGCAGTTCTTC
CASSAPIRLAGAYNEQFF
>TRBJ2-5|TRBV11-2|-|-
TGTGCCAGCAGTTCTCGGGGGACCCAGTACTTC
CASSSRGTQYF
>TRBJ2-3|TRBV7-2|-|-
TGTGCCAGCAGCTTAGTTCTCGGCGTGGGGGAGAGCACAGATACGCAGTATTTT
CASSLVLGVGESTDTQYF
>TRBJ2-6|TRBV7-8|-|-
TGTGCCAGCACCGTCAGGGGCTCTGGGGCCAACGTCCTGACTTTC
CASTVRGSGANVLTF
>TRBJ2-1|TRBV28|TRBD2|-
TGTGCCAGCAGCCCACTCGGGCTAGCGGGTGGGGGTTACAATGAGCAGTTCTTC
CASSPLGLAGGGYNEQFF
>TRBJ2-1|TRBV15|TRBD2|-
TGTGCCACCAGCAGAGATAGAGCTAGCGGGAGGGCCGACTACAATGAGCAGTTCTTC
CATSRDRASGRADYNEQFF
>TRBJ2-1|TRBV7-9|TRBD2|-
TGTGCCAGCAGCTTGGGACTAGCCCAAAACCCGAGAGCCTACAATGAGCAGTTCTTC
CASSLGLAQNPRAYNEQFF